This T cell receptor (beta chain) came from a study of T cell responses to AZD1222 COVID-19 vaccine. Overall study findings and caveats: Donors were largely white British and mainly female; clonal diversity was possibly underestimated. After two AZD1222 doses, spike-specific TCR breadth and depth rose versus day 0. Regions 160-218 and 743-854 held dominance among vaccine-associated CD4 TCRs, which spanned spike.

Second-dose groups at about 4 or about 12 weeks were pooled. V lost 6 bases, J lost 3 bases, and 10 bases lay in between. Germline-derived CDR1 and CDR2 are MNHEY and SMNVEV (reference sequence). This CDR3 region has 13 residues. The repertoire was sequenced with immunoSEQ multiplex PCR; TCRdb's copy has only in-frame clones and lacks some. The table records 140,000 to 150,000 clones, 70% to 90% of them present only once. This clone occurred once. Its antigen remains unidentified. This specimen consisted of peripheral blood, obtained 28 days after the second AZD1222 dose. The origin of this receptor is an adult who received the AZD1222 COVID-19 vaccine. V usage is TRBV27 and J usage is TRBJ2-3, with D unclear. The CDR3 region is CASRGPITDTQYF. CDR3 coding DNA: TGTGCCAGCAGAGGGCCAATAACAGATACGCAGTATTTT.